This is a list of T cell receptor beta chains from one sample in a study of Tregs in tolerant kidney transplant recipients. Clones were read by immunoSEQ multiplex PCR, and TCRdb kept only the in-frame ones, dropping some. The data hold about 90,000 clones, with 80% to 95% observed a single time. Sequenced here: CD4+ T cells from blood (PBMCs), sampled 12 months after the transplant. The receptors here all came from a human patient who received a combined kidney and bone marrow transplant. Certain T cells may be donor cells from the graft. CDR3s include the opening cysteine and the closing phenylalanine or tryptophan.

V: TRBV9
CDR3: CASSRTSGSDEQFF

V: TRBV7-2
CDR3: CASSDRFSGNTIYF

V: TRBV7-9
CDR3: CASRKGTLGQKVSGNTIYF

V: TRBV5-1
CDR3: CASSPRDSVTGELFF

V: TRBV7-9
CDR3: CASSLLAGGTDTQYF

V: TRBV27
CDR3: CASSLRGGPLETQYF

V: TRBV19
CDR3: CASSMGRGYTDTQYF

V: TRBV5-1
CDR3: CASSHGTGLYGYTF

V: TRBV5-6
CDR3: CASSPLAKSTDTQYF

V: TRBV5-1
CDR3: CASNRGEGAGEKLFF

V: TRBV29-1
CDR3: CSVDGGTGGAYGYTF

V: TRBV5-4
CDR3: CASSPGTSGVREETQYF

V: TRBV18
CDR3: CASSPRTSDTGELFF

V: TRBV6-5
CDR3: CASSSQGARRKTQYF

V: TRBV18
CDR3: CASSAEVNYGYTF

V: TRBV9
CDR3: CASSGSGFEQFF

V: TRBV19
CDR3: CASSKDRTPLAKNIQYF

V: TRBV5-1
CDR3: CASSLGGRGDSPLHF

V: TRBV11-1
CDR3: CASSSKLGHRSYNEQFF

V: TRBV5-1
CDR3: CASSLVQSYGYTF

V: TRBV10-3
CDR3: CAISGLAGGPSYNEQFF

V: TRBV19
CDR3: CASSIAFLAGAFF

V: TRBV19
CDR3: CASSKGGQGAEGTEAFF

V: TRBV4-2
CDR3: CASSQVSGDSTDTQYF

V: TRBV7-9
CDR3: CASSLDWRGSPYEQYF

V: TRBV2
CDR3: CASGMEGSGYTF

V: TRBV5-5
CDR3: CASSPRDRVEQYF

V: TRBV6-1
CDR3: CASSEFALLSSYEQYF

V: TRBV9
CDR3: CASSPPAGGHQFF

V: TRBV30
CDR3: CAWKKRPLNTEAFF

V: TRBV12-5
CDR3: CASGLASTDTQYF

V: TRBV5-4
CDR3: CASSLAVADTQYF

V: TRBV5-1
CDR3: CASSRTGNTIYF

V: TRBV7-3
CDR3: CASSLASGSSYNEQFF

V: TRBV29-1
CDR3: CSVVLGGDLIGYEQYF

V: TRBV7-6
CDR3: CASSHRTSGGFHEQYF

V: TRBV10-3
CDR3: CAIRARETEGYTF

V: TRBV11-2
CDR3: CASSATITKTSGRPYEQYF

V: TRBV7-2
CDR3: CASSWVTSGSNEQFF

V: TRBV7-2
CDR3: CASSAGQGAGNEQFF

V: TRBV12-5
CDR3: CASGLAAWGQEETQYF

V: TRBV10-3
CDR3: CAISESNRLAVPDTQYF

V: TRBV29-1
CDR3: CSLPGLLTDTQYF

V: TRBV5-1
CDR3: CASSLNTPSDSPLHF

V: TRBV2
CDR3: CASSARGSTGNTIYF

V: TRBV10-3
CDR3: CAISERWGFYNEQFF

V: TRBV6-6
CDR3: CASSYKRGNTDTQYF

V: TRBV7-2
CDR3: CASSFQGSGGQETQYF

V: TRBV6-5
CDR3: CASSLTVHGNSPLHF

V: TRBV2
CDR3: CASTSSSSSYNEQFF

V: TRBV5-1
CDR3: CASTLAQGTGISGANVLTF

V: TRBV5-1
CDR3: CASSPGGRANEQFF

V: TRBV5-1
CDR3: CASSWGQQASTDTQYF

V: TRBV21-1
CDR3: CASSLEEGETQYF